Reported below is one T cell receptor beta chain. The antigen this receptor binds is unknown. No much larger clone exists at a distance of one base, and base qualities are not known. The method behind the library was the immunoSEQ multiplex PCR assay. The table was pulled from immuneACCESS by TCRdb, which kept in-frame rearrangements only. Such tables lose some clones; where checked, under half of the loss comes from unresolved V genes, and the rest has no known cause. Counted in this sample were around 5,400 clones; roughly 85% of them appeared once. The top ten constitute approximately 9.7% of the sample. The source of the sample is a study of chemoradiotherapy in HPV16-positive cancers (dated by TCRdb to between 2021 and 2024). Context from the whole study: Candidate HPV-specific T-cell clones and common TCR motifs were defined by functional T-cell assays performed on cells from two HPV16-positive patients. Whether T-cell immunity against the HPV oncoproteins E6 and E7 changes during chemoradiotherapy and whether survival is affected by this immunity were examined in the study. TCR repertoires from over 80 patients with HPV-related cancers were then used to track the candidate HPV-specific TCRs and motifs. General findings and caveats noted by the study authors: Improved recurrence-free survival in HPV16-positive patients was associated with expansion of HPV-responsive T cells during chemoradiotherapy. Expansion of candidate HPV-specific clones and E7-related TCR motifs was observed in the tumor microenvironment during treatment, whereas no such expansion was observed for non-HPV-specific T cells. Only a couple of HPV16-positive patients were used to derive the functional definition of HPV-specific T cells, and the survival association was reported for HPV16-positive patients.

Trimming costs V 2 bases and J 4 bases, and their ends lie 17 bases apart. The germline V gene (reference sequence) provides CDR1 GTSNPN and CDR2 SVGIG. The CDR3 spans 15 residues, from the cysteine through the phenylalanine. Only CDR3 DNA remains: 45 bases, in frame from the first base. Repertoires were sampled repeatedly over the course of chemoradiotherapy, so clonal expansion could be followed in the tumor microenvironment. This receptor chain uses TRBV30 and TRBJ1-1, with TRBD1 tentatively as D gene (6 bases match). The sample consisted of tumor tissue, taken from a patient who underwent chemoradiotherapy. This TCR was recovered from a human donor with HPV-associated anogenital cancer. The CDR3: CAWSFGGGLGTEAFF. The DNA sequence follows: TGTGCCTGGAGTTTTGGCGGGGGCTTGGGCACTGAAGCTTTCTTT.